The 29 T cell receptor beta chains in this list originate from one sample, sequenced in a study of OX40 agonist ivuxolimab in advanced cancers. Method: immunoSEQ multiplex PCR; TCRdb's copy keeps in-frame clones and lacks some. The data show 90,000 to 150,000 clones, around 87% seen once. The sample in question was CD4+ or CD8+ T cells sorted from blood, obtained in a trial of the OX40 agonist ivuxolimab. The receptors were sampled from an adult with an advanced solid tumor such as melanoma, head and neck, liver or kidney cancer.

This chain links TRBV30 with TRBJ2-1; D tentatively fits TRBD1 or TRBD2 (5 bases each). V shed 4 bases and J shed 8 bases, with 21 bases lying between them. CDR1 is GTSNPN and CDR2 is SVGIG in the germline V gene (reference sequence). This CDR3 is 15 amino acids long. DNA of the CDR3: TGTGCCTGGATCGGACCCCGGGGCCGGGGAGATGAGCAGTTCTTC. This gives the protein CAWIGPRGRGDEQFF.

CDR3 region: CASSELGTQPQHF. The CDR3 bases are TGTGCCAGCAGTGAACTGGGGACTCAGCCCCAGCATTTT. The chain couples TRBV6-1 to TRBJ1-5; tentatively, D is TRBD1 (5 bases). V was trimmed by 2 bases and J by 6 bases, leaving 8 bases between them. Germline loops: CDR1 MNHNS, CDR2 SASEGT. The CDR3 loop spans 13 amino acids.

The chain carries TRBV7-9 and TRBJ2-3; 9 bases align to TRBD1. V lost 8 bases, J lost 0 bases, and 9 bases stayed unmatched. The germline V gene encodes CDR1 SEHNR and CDR2 FQNEAQ (reference sequence). The CDR3 spans 16 residues. The CDR3 loop reads CASGRMGTGSTDTQYF. CDR3 in DNA: TGTGCCAGCGGAAGGATGGGGACAGGGAGCACAGATACGCAGTATTTT. Supplemented by reference TRBV7-9 and TRBJ2-3, the full variable domain reads DTGVSQNPRHKITKRGQNVTFRCDPISEHNRLYWYRQTLGQGPEFLTYFQNEAQLEKSRLLSDRFSAERPKGSFSTLEIQRTEQGDSAMYLCASGRMGTGSTDTQYFGPGTRLTVL.

The genes are TRBV29-1 and TRBJ2-5, with D perhaps matching TRBD1 (6 bases). Trimming left V 5 bases short and J 1 base short, with 8 bases between. CDR1 is SQVTM and CDR2 is ANQGSEA in the germline V gene. CDR3 size: 12 residues. In nucleotides, the CDR3 is TGCAGCGTTTCGACAGGCCAAGAGACCCAGTACTTC. Translated, it gives CSVSTGQETQYF.

J is TRBJ2-3 and V is TRBV7-9, with unresolved D. V lost 3 bases and J lost 0, with 7 bases in between. CDR3 length equals 14 residues. Per the germline V gene, CDR1 is SEHNR and CDR2 is FQNEAQ (reference sequence). CDR3 residues: CASSFVDSTDTQYF. In DNA form, the CDR3 reads TGTGCCAGCAGCTTCGTCGACAGCACAGATACGCAGTATTTT.

This chain uses TRBV9 with TRBJ2-3; TRBD2 might be the D (5 bases). V was cut by 2 bases and J by 0 bases, with 10 bases left in between. This CDR3 region has 15 residues. Germline loops: CDR1 SGDLS, CDR2 YYNGEE. The CDR3 loop is CASSVYGGSTDTQYF. CDR3 nucleotide sequence: TGTGCCAGCAGCGTCTATGGCGGGAGCACAGATACGCAGTATTTT.

The CDR3 coding sequence is TGTGCCAGCAGCGCCGCTCACTCCACGGGCCAGCCCCAGCATTTT. Residues: CASSAAHSTGQPQHF. This rearrangement joins TRBV28 to TRBJ1-5, with D hard to call. Looked up from germline, CDR1 is MDHEN and CDR2 is SYDVKM. This CDR3 spans 15 amino acids. V was pared by 6 bases and J by 7 bases, with 19 bases between.

This clone has a handful of counts. The chain recombines TRBV19 with TRBJ2-5; D unresolved. Trimming took 6 bases from V and 6 from J, leaving 14 bases between them. The CDR3 is 13 residues long. Germline CDR1 reads LNHDA; CDR2 reads SQIVND (reference sequence). The CDR3 bases are TGTGCCAGTAGAGCCCCCCAGGAGAAGACCCAGTACTTC. Its translation is CASRAPQEKTQYF.

The chain is built from TRBV4-3 and TRBJ2-5; TRBD2 matches 10 bases. CDR3 size: 17 residues. Trimming cost V 1 base and J 5 bases; bases outside gene matches: 10. The germline V gene has CDR1 LGHNA and CDR2 YSLEER. CDR3 sequence (DNA): TGCGCCAGCAGCCAAGGCAGCGGGGGGGCCGACTATGAGACCCAGTACTTC. Translated: CASSQGSGGADYETQYF.

The chain links TRBV30 to TRBJ1-5; D unresolved. Trimming pared 2 bases from V and 2 bases from J, leaving 7 bases between. Germline CDR1 reads GTSNPN; CDR2 reads SVGIG (reference sequence). CDR3 length: 13 amino acids. CDR3 protein: CAWSKGGNQPQHF. The CDR3 DNA sequence: TGTGCCTGGAGTAAAGGAGGCAATCAGCCCCAGCATTTT.

This clone turned up a few times. The chain uses TRBV7-2 and TRBJ1-6; possibly TRBD1 for D (5 bases). In germline, CDR1 is SGHTA, CDR2 FQGNSA. V lost 5 bases and J lost 8, with 13 bases in between. This CDR3 has 14 amino acids. The CDR3 sequence is CASSPEGNYSPLHF. The CDR3 DNA is TGTGCCAGCAGCCCTGAGGGGAATTATTCACCCCTCCACTTT.

The rearrangement joins TRBV5-1 to TRBJ2-7, with D tentatively TRBD2 (5 bases). Looked up from germline, CDR1 is SGHRS and CDR2 is YFSETQ. Trimming stripped 2 bases from V and 0 bases from J, with 9 bases between. The CDR3 covers 14 residues. Here the CDR3 DNA reads TGCGCCAGCAGCTTCGGGGAATCCTCCTACGAGCAGTACTTC. This sequence encodes CASSFGESSYEQYF. The full variable domain, in which reference TRBV5-1 and TRBJ2-7 provide the parts outside the CDR3, is KAGVTQTPRYLIKTRGQQVTLSCSPISGHRSVSWYQQTPGQGLQFLFEYFSETQRNKGNFPGRFSGRQFSNSRSEMNVSTLELGDSALYLCASSFGESSYEQYFGPGTRLTVT.

J is TRBJ2-5 and V is TRBV10-3; 7 bases align to TRBD1. V was clipped by 6 bases and J by 6 bases; unmatched bases: 4. Per the germline V gene, CDR1 is ENHRY and CDR2 is SYGVKD. The CDR3 spans 12 residues. CDR3 nucleotides: TGTGCCATCAGCCTGACAGGGCAGACCCAGTACTTC. Its protein product is CAISLTGQTQYF.

The chain is built from TRBV27 and TRBJ2-1, with TRBD2 matching 8 bases. Per germline, CDR1 MNHEY and CDR2 SMNVEV (reference sequence). This CDR3 contains 15 residues. V shed 7 bases and J 7 bases; nucleotides not matched to a gene: 12. CDR3 in amino acids: CASTERRGVINEQFF. The DNA of the CDR3 is TGTGCCAGCACCGAAAGGCGGGGGGTTATTAATGAGCAGTTCTTC.

The chain employs TRBV28 and TRBJ2-7, with no clear D. Germline V gene data show CDR1 as MDHEN and CDR2 as SYDVKM. Trimming cost V 3 bases and J 5 bases, with 5 bases left between them. There are 11 residues in the CDR3. CDR3 DNA: TGTGCCAGCAGTTTTACAGACGAGCAGTACTTC. The encoded protein is CASSFTDEQYF.

Here the CDR3 DNA reads TGTGCCAGCAGACCGGGACAGGGGGATGAAAAACTGTTTTTT. This codes for CASRPGQGDEKLFF. This chain uses TRBV6-5 with TRBJ1-4; 11 positions agree with TRBD1. V gave up 6 bases and J gave up 6 bases; unmatched junction bases: 3. The CDR3 loop spans 14 amino acids. Germline V lookup: CDR1 MNHEY, CDR2 SVGAGI.

This chain uses TRBV7-2 with TRBJ2-1, with unresolved D. CDR3 length: 13 amino acids. Germline V gives CDR1 SGHTA, CDR2 FQGNSA. Trimming shortened V by 4 bases and J by 9 bases, and 13 bases separated the two germline ends. CDR3 amino acids: CASSSKVGTEQFF. The CDR3 coding sequence is TGTGCCAGCAGCTCAAAGGTGGGCACTGAGCAGTTCTTC.

In this sample, this clone turned up once. The chain employs TRBV2 and TRBJ2-3, with TRBD2 matching 8 bases. Germline CDR1 and CDR2: SNHLY and FYNNEI. J was trimmed by 2 bases and V by 9 bases; bases with no gene match: 4. This CDR3 contains 13 residues. The CDR3 sequence is CASLAGITDTQYF. The CDR3 DNA follows: TGTGCCAGTTTAGCGGGGATCACAGATACGCAGTATTTT.

The V and J genes are TRBV28 and TRBJ1-2; D might be TRBD1 (5 bases). Trimming pared 6 bases from V and 2 bases from J, leaving 7 bases between. CDR3 size: 12 residues. Germline CDR1 MDHEN, CDR2 SYDVKM. The CDR3 loop reads CASSKGNYGYTF. The CDR3 DNA sequence: TGTGCCAGCAGCAAGGGGAACTATGGCTACACCTTC.

The V call is TRBV5-1, the J call TRBJ1-5; D call uncertain. The ends were cut back, 5 bases at V and 4 bases at J, with 10 bases in the middle. CDR1 and CDR2 (germline): SGHRS, YFSETQ. The CDR3 runs to 13 residues. The CDR3 sequence is CASSYGENQPQHF. The CDR3 region has the DNA TGCGCCAGCAGTTATGGGGAGAATCAGCCCCAGCATTTT.

Only one count was recorded for this clone. V gene TRBV7-2 combines with J gene TRBJ1-2, with D tentatively TRBD1 (5 bases). Germline lookup yields CDR1 SGHTA and CDR2 FQGNSA. This CDR3 region has 15 residues. V was cut by 3 bases and J by 6 bases, with 17 bases left in between. The CDR3 sequence is CASSLEGRGRNGYTF. The CDR3, as DNA: TGTGCCAGCAGCTTGGAGGGGCGGGGACGGAATGGCTACACCTTC.

V usage is TRBV7-2 and J usage is TRBJ2-5; perhaps TRBD2 as D (6 bases). V lost 5 bases and J 4 bases, leaving 17 bases between the germline ends. Germline CDR1 SGHTA, CDR2 FQGNSA. The length of the CDR3 is 15 residues. CDR3 nucleotides: TGTGCCAGCAGCCCCCGCGGGGCCTCGGGAGAGACCCAGTACTTC. It yields the protein CASSPRGASGETQYF.

The genes are TRBV6-6 and TRBJ1-5; perhaps TRBD1 as D (5 bases). CDR1 and CDR2 (germline): MNHNY, SVGAGI (reference sequence). V lost 5 bases and J 4 bases, leaving 6 bases between the germline ends. The CDR3 contains 12 residues. As DNA, the CDR3 is TGTGCCAGCAGTGGGGCTAATCAGCCCCAGCATTTT. Its protein product is CASSGANQPQHF.

This chain links TRBV6-6 with TRBJ2-3; D not certain. Germline V gives CDR1 MNHNY, CDR2 SVGAGI (reference sequence). The CDR3 covers 12 residues. The V gene lost 6 bases and the J gene lost 2 bases, with 6 bases spanning the gap. The CDR3 loop reads CASRSPTDTQYF. The DNA of the CDR3 is TGTGCCAGCAGATCCCCCACAGATACGCAGTATTTT.

The rearrangement links TRBV28 to TRBJ1-5; D not resolved. V lost 2 bases and J lost 1, with 15 bases in between. CDR1 MDHEN and CDR2 SYDVKM come from the germline V gene. CDR3 length: 17 residues. The CDR3 reads CASSLIAGYGSNQPQHF. The CDR3 DNA follows: TGTGCCAGCAGTTTAATTGCGGGTTATGGGAGCAATCAGCCCCAGCATTTT.

The gene calls are TRBV7-9 and TRBJ2-7; D is possibly TRBD1 (5 bases). The CDR3 has 15 amino acids. From germline, CDR1 is SEHNR and CDR2 FQNEAQ (reference sequence). Trimming took off 5 bases at V and 0 bases at J, with 14 bases between the two ends. This CDR3 reads CASSPDSLSSYEQYF. CDR3 nucleotide sequence: TGTGCCAGCAGCCCTGACAGCCTGAGCTCCTACGAGCAGTACTTC.

Only a few counts were recorded for this clone. The V and J genes are TRBV4-1 and TRBJ2-2, with 10 bases identical to TRBD1. The CDR3 is 18 residues long. J lost 4 bases, V lost 1 base, and 9 bases had no gene match. CDR1 MGHRA and CDR2 YSYEKL come from the germline V gene. The DNA of the CDR3 is TGCGCCAGCAGCCAAGGCTTTCAGCGGGACAGGGGCACCGGGGAGCTGTTTTTT. Translating gives CASSQGFQRDRGTGELFF.

J is TRBJ1-2 and V is TRBV30; D not certain. Trimming took off 4 bases at V and 8 bases at J, with 20 bases between the two ends. The CDR3 is 14 residues long. Germline CDR1 reads GTSNPN; CDR2 reads SVGIG (reference sequence). The CDR3 sequence: CAWKPLATGSGYTF. The CDR3 DNA follows: TGTGCCTGGAAACCCCTCGCGACGGGGAGCGGCTACACCTTC.

The chain employs TRBV6-5 and TRBJ1-6, with D possibly TRBD1 on 5 matching bases. The CDR3 has 14 amino acids. Per germline, CDR1 MNHEY and CDR2 SVGAGI. V was trimmed by 5 bases and J by 10 bases, leaving 15 bases between them. The CDR3 loop is CASSPRTGDSPLHF. Written as DNA, the CDR3 is TGTGCCAGCAGTCCACGGACGGGGGACTCACCCCTCCACTTT.